One sample yielded the 12 T cell receptor beta chains listed below, sequenced in a study of blood T cell repertoires in COVID-19. Repertoires were generated with immunoSEQ multiplex PCR, while TCRdb's copy carries only in-frame clones and drops some. The repertoire holds over 45,000 clones, with over 80% as singletons. The sequenced sample was peripheral blood. Receptors were obtained from a human donor in a cohort sampled during active COVID-19.

The J gene is TRBJ2-7, the V gene TRBV28, with TRBD1 matching over 7 bases. Trimming took 6 bases from V and 2 from J; bases not matched to a gene: 7. Germline CDR1 and CDR2: MDHEN and SYDVKM. The CDR3 is 14 amino acids. The CDR3 loop is CASRPRTGTYEQYF. The CDR3 nucleotides are TGTGCCAGCAGGCCCAGGACAGGCACCTACGAGCAGTACTTC.

The chain employs TRBV18 and TRBJ2-7; 9 bases line up with TRBD1. Germline V gene sequence: CDR1 KGHSH, CDR2 LQKENI. The CDR3 has 16 amino acids. V shed 3 bases, J shed 0 bases, and the junction held 6 bases outside the gene matches. The CDR3 DNA reads TGTGCCAGCTCACCGACCGGGACAGGGCTCTCCTACGAGCAGTACTTC. Amino acids: CASSPTGTGLSYEQYF. Combining the CDR3 with reference TRBV18 and TRBJ2-7 gives the whole variable domain NAGVMQNPRHLVRRRGQEARLRCSPMKGHSHVYWYRQLPEEGLKFMVYLQKENIIDESGMPKERFSAEFPKEGPSILRIQQVVRGDSAAYFCASSPTGTGLSYEQYFGPGTRLTVT.

This rearrangement joins TRBV30 to TRBJ1-5, with a weak D call TRBD1 (5 bases). This CDR3 is built from 16 residues. The germline V and J ends were trimmed by 2 bases and 0 bases, with 14 bases remaining between them. Germline CDR1 and CDR2: GTSNPN and SVGIG (reference sequence). Here the CDR3 DNA reads TGTGCCTGGAGTCCCATCCAGGGCCATAGCAATCAGCCCCAGCATTTT. Translated: CAWSPIQGHSNQPQHF.

The chain employs TRBV30 and TRBJ1-1; 7 bases match TRBD1. The ends lost 8 bases at V and 3 bases at J; junction bases unmatched: 12. The CDR3 is 14 amino acids. Germline CDR1 and CDR2: GTSNPN and SVGIG (reference sequence). CDR3 DNA: TGTGCCATTACAGGGGCCCGTTGGGACACTGAAGCTTTCTTT. Its translation is CAITGARWDTEAFF.

V and J are TRBV9 and TRBJ2-3; TRBD2 might be the D (6 bases). CDR1 is SGDLS and CDR2 is YYNGEE in the germline V gene. Trimming removed 0 bases at V and 0 bases at J, with 14 bases between. The CDR3 consists of 17 residues. Written as DNA, the CDR3 is TGTGCCAGCAGCGTAGACGAATGGGCGGGGAGCACAGATACGCAGTATTTT. As protein: CASSVDEWAGSTDTQYF.

This rearrangement joins TRBV10-2 to TRBJ2-7; 10 bases are shared with TRBD1. Germline V gives CDR1 WSHSY, CDR2 SAAADI. The CDR3 is 15 amino acids. The trim removed 7 bases at V and 0 bases at J, leaving 6 bases unmatched. The CDR3 loop is CASIRRDRGSYEQYF. DNA for the CDR3: TGCGCCAGCATCCGGAGGGACAGGGGCTCCTACGAGCAGTACTTC.

This chain joins TRBV30 and TRBJ1-1; D uncertain. The germline V and J ends were trimmed by 2 bases and 2 bases, with 9 bases remaining between them. This CDR3 contains 13 residues. CDR1 and CDR2 from the germline V gene are GTSNPN and SVGIG (reference sequence). CDR3 sequence reads: CAWSTLLNTEAFF. The CDR3 coding sequence is TGTGCCTGGAGTACGCTACTCAACACTGAAGCTTTCTTT.

This chain uses TRBV10-3 with TRBJ2-1, with 13 bases lining up with TRBD2. The CDR3 has 18 residues. Germline assignment: CDR1 ENHRY and CDR2 SYGVKD. Trimming removed 5 bases from V and 4 bases from J; junction bases left unmatched: 11. The CDR3 spells CAISSLAGGPFLYNEQFF. In DNA, the CDR3 is TGTGCCATCAGTTCACTAGCGGGGGGGCCCTTTCTGTACAATGAGCAGTTCTTC.

The chain employs TRBV5-1 and TRBJ2-3; TRBD2 matches at 9 bases. The CDR3 consists of 15 residues. Germline trimming cut 4 bases from V and 2 bases from J; bases unmatched to any gene: 5. The germline V gene has CDR1 SGHRS and CDR2 YFSETQ. The CDR3: CASSPSGDLTDTQYF. The CDR3 DNA is TGCGCCAGCAGCCCTAGCGGGGATCTCACAGATACGCAGTATTTT.

The chain carries TRBV4-1 and TRBJ2-7; 9 nucleotides line up with TRBD2. The CDR3 loop spans 14 amino acids. After removal of 0 bases from V and 7 bases from J, the junction contained 4 bases not matched to a gene. From germline, CDR1 is MGHRA and CDR2 YSYEKL. The CDR3 DNA reads TGCGCCAGCAGCCAAGAGTCGGCGGGAGGGGAGCAGTACTTC. Translating it yields CASSQESAGGEQYF.

The CDR3 nucleotides read TGTGCCAGCAGTTTATCATCAGGGTCCCATGGCTACACCTTC. Translation gives CASSLSSGSHGYTF. The chain uses TRBV27 and TRBJ1-2, with D tentatively TRBD1 (5 bases). This CDR3 spans 14 amino acids. Germline V gene data show CDR1 as MNHEY and CDR2 as SMNVEV (reference sequence). V dropped 0 bases and J dropped 6 bases, with 11 bases sitting between them.

This chain links TRBV28 with TRBJ1-5; D remains unclear. The germline V gene encodes CDR1 MDHEN and CDR2 SYDVKM. Deletions cut 7 bases from V and 6 bases from J, with 10 bases between. This CDR3 is 12 amino acids long. The CDR3 DNA sequence: TGTGCCAGCAACGGGGAGGCTCAGCCCCAGCATTTT. Encoded protein: CASNGEAQPQHF.